Listed here is a single TCR beta chain. Its matching antigen is unknown. The sample belongs to a study of Ad26.COV2.S vaccination and SARS-CoV-2 variants. Trimming took off 3 bases at V and 7 bases at J, with 12 bases between the two ends. The CDR3 is 14 residues long. Germline-derived CDR1 and CDR2 are SEHNR and FQNEAQ (reference sequence). TCRdb's table, derived via immunoSEQ multiplex PCR, lists solely in-frame clones and lacks some. This table has around 450,000 clones, 90% appearing once. Treatment indicated: roughly 18 received Ad26.COV2.S at low or high dose, single or two shots; 5 received placebo; per-sample allocation not given. Sample collection was performed on day 63 after the first vaccine or placebo injection. Wuhan-strain spike was delivered by a replication-incompetent Ad26 vector. Study conclusions and caveats: Those who received the vaccine showed greater spike-specific TCR breadth than those given placebo. A substantial breadth of spike-specific CD8+ and CD4+ T cell responses after vaccination has been reported.

The chain joins TRBV7-9 to TRBJ1-4; a weak D match, TRBD1 (6 bases). The clonotype was recovered from a person aged 18-65 years who received the Ad26.COV2.S COVID-19 vaccine or a placebo. Sequences were derived from peripheral blood, sampled in a trial of Ad26.COV2.S vaccine versus placebo. CDR3 region: CASSFSQGLEKLFF. CDR3 bases: TGTGCCAGCAGCTTCTCACAGGGCCTTGAAAAACTGTTTTTT. Looking up the rest from reference TRBV7-9 and TRBJ1-4 gives the full variable domain: DTGVSQNPRHKITKRGQNVTFRCDPISEHNRLYWYRQTLGQGPEFLTYFQNEAQLEKSRLLSDRFSAERPKGSFSTLEIQRTEQGDSAMYLCASSFSQGLEKLFFGSGTQLSVL.